This T cell receptor (beta chain) was documented in a study of blood T cell repertoires in COVID-19 (dated by TCRdb to 2020 to 2021). Notes on the research overall: Collaborator samples came from the United States, Italy and Spain and covered acute and convalescent phases of COVID-19. The samples were drawn from two sources: the first 160 participants of the ongoing ImmuneRACE study, and 1,200 or so subjects contributed by 6 global collaborators. The repertoires were made available in a free public database intended to serve as a resource for research on the immune response to SARS-CoV-2. Where HLA class I and class II types were available, the types were taken from metadata supplied by the sample provider, not from assay-based typing. Deeply sampled blood TCRbeta repertoires from subjects exposed to, actively infected with, or recovered from COVID-19 were included in the dataset. The material from the prospective study consisted of cDNA or gDNA derived from T cells, B-cell-depleted T cells, or PBMCs. The sample metadata nearly always contained a de-identified subject ID, COVID-19 status, age in years and sex.

Study-level results and caveats: The quantity of clinical and demographic metadata differed by source and by participant and was supplied without curation.

Each collaborating institution followed its own protocols to collect whole blood in K2EDTA tubes. For TCRbeta analysis, collaborator samples were shipped as frozen whole blood, as isolated PBMCs, or as DNA extracted from either sample type. The germline V gene provides CDR1 SGHRS and CDR2 YFSETQ. Ends trimmed: V by 0 bases, J by 6 bases; bases unmatched to a gene: 4. The CDR3 starts with the cysteine, ends with the phenylalanine, and has 16 residues. Of the read, only the CDR3 DNA is kept; its 48 bases are in frame from base 1. The immunoSEQ Assay, a bias-controlled multiplex PCR, was used to amplify TCRbeta CDR3 regions from genomic DNA. The paper's data handling went like this. The number of nucleated cells in each sample was estimated from the amplification of reference gene primers within the assay. To quantify the absolute abundance of each unique TCRbeta CDR3 rearrangement, sequence reads were collapsed and filtered. Productive Simpson clonality was computed per sample as the square root of Simpson's diversity index over productive rearrangements. TCRdb holds this immuneACCESS table with in-frame rearrangements only. Some clones are missing; in checked studies, unresolved V genes explain under half, and the rest has no known cause. V and J calls and clone size come straight from that table; D and trimming were deduced from the DNA. In all, the sample holds fewer than 120,000 clones, and 88% of those were seen once. The top ten constitute approximately 3.5% of the sample.

Details on this clone: No cognate antigen has been identified for it. It has no much larger one-base neighbor in the sample; base qualities were not kept.

Source material: peripheral blood. This TCR derives from a woman aged 45 to 65 with acute or convalescent COVID-19. The chain couples TRBV5-1 to TRBJ1-6; TRBD1 agrees with 9 junctional bases. The CDR3 region: CASSLGTGAVNSPLHF. The nucleotide sequence is TGCGCCAGCAGCTTGGGGACAGGGGCGGTTAATTCACCCCTCCACTTT. The variable domain in full, with residues beyond the CDR3 obtained from the reference TRBV5-1 and TRBJ1-6 genes, is KAGVTQTPRYLIKTRGQQVTLSCSPISGHRSVSWYQQTPGQGLQFLFEYFSETQRNKGNFPGRFSGRQFSNSRSEMNVSTLELGDSALYLCASSLGTGAVNSPLHFGNGTRLTVT.